This TCR beta chain was observed in a study of T cells in Graves' hyperthyroidism and ophthalmopathy. Study-level results: The model forecast ophthalmopathy, anticipating it by a median around 6.9 months before onset.

Trimming cost V 1 base and J 4 bases, with 8 bases left between them. Germline CDR1 is LGHDT and CDR2 is YNNKEL (reference sequence). The CDR3 runs 13 residues. TCR beta CDR3 region amplification was performed from RNA transcripts. Using the HTBI primer set, a first-round RT-PCR was run on the TCR CDR3. A single record per CDR3 protein comes from TCRdb applying MiXCR to the multiplex PCR reads. Counted here are 340,000 or so distinct CDR3 sequences, about 15% occurring once; the ten biggest clones make up around 34%. This clonotype was seen at least ten times. Its antigen is still unknown. Pregnant or lactating patients were excluded, as were those with uncontrolled infection or other autoimmune disease. Clinical symptoms, serum thyroxine, TRAb, thyroid ultrasound and orbital computed tomography informed diagnoses.

The rearrangement links TRBV3-1 to TRBJ2-7; perhaps TRBD2 as D (6 bases). The receptor was derived from a man aged 30-40 years with Graves' hyperthyroidism. Sequencing input: blood. The CDR3 sequence is CASSQGGGYEQYF. The CDR3 region has the DNA TGTGCCAGCAGCCAAGGGGGAGGTTACGAGCAGTACTTC.